This T cell receptor beta chain derives from a study of monozygotic twins with inflammatory bowel disease (dated by TCRdb to between 2019 and 2020). Regarding the complete study: In total, about 30 monozygotic twin pairs made up the full study: 19 Danish pairs, all IBD-discordant, plus nine German pairs, of which four were IBD-concordant and five were IBD-discordant. Disease-associated traits were sought mainly through comparisons between IBD patients and their genetically identical healthy co-twins within discordant pairs. Each individual had, on average, about 151 000 unique TCRalpha sequences and 181 000 unique TCRbeta sequences available for analysis. Paper-wide results and their limitations: No single strong signal or clonotype linked to IBD turned up in the results, so the idea that one exists was not supported. Fewer clonotypes were shared with other individuals by IBD patients than by healthy twins, most markedly in patients showing signs of disease activity. TCRbeta repertoire diversity, by inverse Simpson index, was decreased in IBD patients compared with their healthy co-twins. The analysis was unable to tell apart different T cell subtypes. Concordant and discordant twins showed no difference in repertoire similarity, possibly because of limited statistical power. Background noise and inter-individual variability may have been introduced into the repertoires by the differing immunosuppressive treatments among patients.

From each donor, an approximately 2.4 ml peripheral blood sample was collected into PAXgene tubes and kept at -80 degrees C. Without any T cell sorting, total RNA was extracted from whole blood using the PAXgene blood miRNA kit on an automated QIAcube. Peripheral blood from monozygotic twin pairs who were concordant or discordant for inflammatory bowel disease underwent deep TCRalpha and TCRbeta repertoire profiling using unique molecular barcoding. Smoking habits were recorded for all twin pairs, with individuals classified as current, former or never smokers. Notes on this clonotype: Its antigen specificity is not known.

CDR1 and CDR2 are read off the germline V gene as MGHRA and YSYEKL. The CDR3 numbers 16 residues from cysteine through phenylalanine. No DNA sequence was recorded. The library was built by means of 5' RACE. Preparation of each TCR library used approximately 3,700 ng of total RNA. For each sample, cDNA was synthesized in eight separate reactions using SMARTScribe reverse transcriptase. During cDNA synthesis, template switching introduced unique molecular identifiers that contained a 6-nucleotide sample barcode. TCRalpha and TCRbeta cDNA was amplified by two nested PCRs of about 15 and 9 cycles, with bead purification after each PCR. Before amplification, cDNA was treated with uracil DNA-glycosylase and purified using the QIAquick PCR purification kit. The second PCR added Illumina TruSeq-compatible adapters along with sample-specific barcodes. Library quality and concentration were assessed using TapeStation and Qubit, and 5 to 6 ng of each library was pooled. Sequencing of the pooled libraries was done on an Illumina HiSeq2500 single-index Rapid Run using custom sequencing primers and 2 x 100 bp reads. Per the original workflow: MiGEC version 1.2.6 was used for UMI-based consensus assembly, which corrected PCR and sequencing errors. V(D)J alignment, clonotype assembly and CDR3 extraction were performed with MiXCR version 2.1.1. To normalise gene usage, clonotype sharing and MAIT/NKT TCR abundance, the analysis used the top 1000, 10 000 and 20 000 clonotypes per sample. Diversity was computed as the inverse Simpson index with the vegan R package after downsampling to 27 000 UMIs. Paired Mann-Whitney U tests were applied to discordant twin pairs, with Benjamini-Hochberg correction for multiple testing. With the reads reprocessed by TCRdb, a single entry stands for each CDR3 protein sequence and no DNA is reported. These V and J calls rely on TCRdb rather than the paper's analysis. This sample's listing comprises about 380,000 distinct CDR3 sequences. The top ten clones comprise just over 2.5% of the sample.

Sequencing was carried out using blood. This TCR was recovered from a human donor with ulcerative colitis or Crohn's disease, or a healthy co-twin of an affected twin (not recorded which). The rearrangement joined TRBV4-1 to TRBJ2-1; TCRdb reports TRBD2, a call that lacks DNA to check it against. The CDR3 protein sequence reads: CASKRIWSSGGRPAFF.